The present entry profiles one T cell receptor beta chain with its context. This sample is part of a study of control samples from healthy donors and cancer patients. Germline CDR1 and CDR2: SGHDT and YYEEEE. Unmatched junction bases numbered 8, after V lost 4 bases and J lost 1 base. The CDR3 contains 16 residues. Clones were read by immunoSEQ multiplex PCR, and TCRdb kept only the in-frame ones, dropping some. The table shows about 69,000 clones, with more than 80% occurring only once. The receptor was derived from a woman between 50 and 59 years old with lung cancer. The sample was PBMCs. The chain employs TRBV5-6 and TRBJ1-1, with TRBD1 matching 9 bases. In DNA, the CDR3 is TGTGCCAGCAGCCGGATACCGGGACAGGGGAACACTGAAGCTTTCTTT. Protein product: CASSRIPGQGNTEAFF.